The 6 T cell receptor beta chains below were found in one sample sequenced in a study of T cells in Graves' hyperthyroidism and ophthalmopathy. There were TCR beta CDR3 regions amplified from RNA transcripts. Primed by the HTBI set, a first-round RT-PCR was run on the TCR CDR3. TCRdb independently ran MiXCR on the multiplex PCR reads; one entry per CDR3 protein. The profile shows about 400,000 distinct CDR3 sequences, under 15% of them singletons. The material sequenced was blood. These TCRs come from a woman aged 25-40 years with Graves' hyperthyroidism.

The J gene is TRBJ1-1, the V gene TRBV12-3 or TRBV12-4, with D perhaps TRBD1 (5 bases). The CDR3 has 13 residues. The V gene lost 11 bases and the J gene lost 4 bases, with 17 bases spanning the gap. The CDR3 reads CASGGGVGTEAFF. CDR3 DNA sequence: TGTGCCTCCGGGGGGGGGGTTGGCACTGAAGCTTTCTTT.

The chain recombines TRBV28 with TRBJ2-3; TRBD2 aligns across 11 bases. With V trimmed by 4 bases and J by 2 bases, 5 bases remained unmatched. The CDR3 length is 16 residues. From germline, CDR1 is MDHEN and CDR2 SYDVKM. In DNA form, the CDR3 reads TGTGCCAGCAGTTCGGGACTAGCGGACTACACAGATACGCAGTATTTT. The encoded protein is CASSSGLADYTDTQYF. Together with reference TRBV28 and TRBJ2-3, the CDR3 gives the full variable domain: DVKVTQSSRYLVKRTGEKVFLECVQDMDHENMFWYRQDPGLGLRLIYFSYDVKMKEKGDIPEGYSVSREKKERFSLILESASTNQTSMYLCASSSGLADYTDTQYFGPGTRLTVL.

The rearrangement joins TRBV4-1 to TRBJ2-7, with 7 bases identical to TRBD2. This CDR3 has 17 residues. The ends lost 5 bases at V and 0 bases at J; junction bases unmatched: 13. Germline V gives CDR1 MGHRA, CDR2 YSYEKL. The CDR3 sequence: CASSTPRGREYSYEQYF. CDR3 DNA sequence: TGCGCCAGCAGCACTCCCCGAGGGCGGGAGTACTCCTACGAGCAGTACTTC.

J is TRBJ1-5 and V is TRBV15; unclear D gene. The length of the CDR3 is 14 residues. The V end was cut by 1 base, the J end by 4 bases, with 8 bases between. Germline values: CDR1 LNHNV, CDR2 YYDKDF (reference sequence). The CDR3 DNA sequence: TGTGCCACCAGCAGAGGTGGGGAAAATCAGCCCCAGCATTTT. Its translation is CATSRGGENQPQHF. Full variable domain (remainder filled in from reference TRBV15 and TRBJ1-5): DAMVIQNPRYQVTQFGKPVTLSCSQTLNHNVMYWYQQKSSQAPKLLFHYYDKDFNNEADTPDNFQSRRPNTSFCFLDIRSPGLGDTAMYLCATSRGGENQPQHFGDGTRLSIL.

The chain joins TRBV29-1 to TRBJ1-1, with a weak D call TRBD1 (5 bases). The V end was cut by 5 bases, the J end by 6 bases, with 10 bases between. Germline V gene lookup returns CDR1 SQVTM and CDR2 ANQGSEA. The CDR3 runs 11 residues. The CDR3 here is CSVKGSAEAFF. Here the CDR3 DNA reads TGCAGCGTTAAGGGGTCGGCTGAAGCTTTCTTT.

This clonotype has just one count. The rearrangement joins TRBV28 to TRBJ1-5, with D tentatively TRBD1 (5 bases). Germline V gene lookup returns CDR1 MDHEN and CDR2 SYDVKM. V was trimmed by 4 bases and J by 0 bases, leaving 16 bases between them. The CDR3 extends over 17 amino acids. The CDR3 region has the DNA TGTGCCAGCAGTTCCGCCCGTCTGGGGGATAGCAATCAGCCCCAGCATTTT. Its protein product is CASSSARLGDSNQPQHF.